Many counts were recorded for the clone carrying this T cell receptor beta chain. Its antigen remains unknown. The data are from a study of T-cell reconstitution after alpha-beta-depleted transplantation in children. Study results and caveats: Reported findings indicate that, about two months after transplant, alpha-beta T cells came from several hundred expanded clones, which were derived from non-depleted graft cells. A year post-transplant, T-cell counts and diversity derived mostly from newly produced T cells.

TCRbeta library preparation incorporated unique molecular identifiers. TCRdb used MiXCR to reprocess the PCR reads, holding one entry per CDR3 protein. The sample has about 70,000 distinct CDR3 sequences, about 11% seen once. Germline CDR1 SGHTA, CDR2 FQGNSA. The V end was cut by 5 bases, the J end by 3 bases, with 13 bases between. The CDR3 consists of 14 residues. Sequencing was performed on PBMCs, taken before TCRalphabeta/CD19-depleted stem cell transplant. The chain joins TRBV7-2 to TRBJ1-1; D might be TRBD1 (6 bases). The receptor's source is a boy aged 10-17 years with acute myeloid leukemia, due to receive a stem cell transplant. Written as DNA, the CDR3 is TGTGCCAGCAGCCAGATACAGGGCTACACTGAAGCTTTCTTT. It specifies CASSQIQGYTEAFF.